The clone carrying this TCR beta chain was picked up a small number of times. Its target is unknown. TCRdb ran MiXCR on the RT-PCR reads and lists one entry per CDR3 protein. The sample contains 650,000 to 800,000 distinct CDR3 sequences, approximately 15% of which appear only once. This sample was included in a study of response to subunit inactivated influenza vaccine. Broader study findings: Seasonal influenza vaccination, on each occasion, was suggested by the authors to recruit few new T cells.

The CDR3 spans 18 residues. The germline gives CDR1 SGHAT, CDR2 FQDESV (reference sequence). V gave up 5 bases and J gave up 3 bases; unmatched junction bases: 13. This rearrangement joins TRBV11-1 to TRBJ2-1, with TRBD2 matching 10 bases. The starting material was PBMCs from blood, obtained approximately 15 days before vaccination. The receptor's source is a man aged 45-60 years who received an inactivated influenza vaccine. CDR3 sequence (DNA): TGTGCCAGCAGCCCGTCGGCTAGCGGGAGTCTGGGCTACAATGAGCAGTTCTTC. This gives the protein CASSPSASGSLGYNEQFF.